Listed here are 23 T cell receptor beta chains from one sample, sequenced in a study of control samples from healthy donors and cancer patients. Profiling relied on immunoSEQ multiplex PCR, and the TCRdb table lists in-frame clones only, not all of them. Here the sample spans roughly 95,000 clones, just under 95% being singletons. Sequenced material: blood. The receptors come from a human donor in good health. The donor label of this sample is uncertain.

This chain connects TRBV2 to TRBJ2-7, with TRBD1 identical over 10 bases. CDR3 length: 13 residues. Trimming cost V 4 bases and J 7 bases; bases outside gene matches: 4. Germline V gives CDR1 SNHLY, CDR2 FYNNEI. The DNA for the CDR3 is TGTGCCAGCAGTGTGGACAGGGGGAGGGAGCAGTACTTC. This sequence encodes CASSVDRGREQYF.

The rearrangement links TRBV11-3 to TRBJ2-7, with D hard to call. This CDR3 comprises 13 residues. From germline, CDR1 is SGHNT and CDR2 YENEEA. The V end lost 0 bases, the J end lost 6 bases, and 9 bases lay between the germline ends. CDR3 residues: CASSLDYRCEQYV. The DNA for the CDR3 is TGTGCCAGCAGCTTAGATTACCGGTGCGAGCAGTACGTC.

The rearrangement joins TRBV30 to TRBJ1-3; D uncertain. The CDR3 has 14 amino acids. Between the trimmed V and J ends, which lost 3 bases and 0 bases, there was a span of 9 bases. Germline V gene data show CDR1 as GTSNPN and CDR2 as SVGIG (reference sequence). CDR3 protein: CAWRGSRSGNTIYF. The CDR3 nucleotides read TGTGCCTGGAGGGGGTCCCGCTCTGGAAACACCATATATTTT.

This chain joins TRBV11-2 and TRBJ2-5, with D unresolved. The CDR3 loop spans 12 amino acids. CDR1 and CDR2 (germline): SGHAT, FQNNGV. Trimming cost V 5 bases and J 8 bases, with 12 bases left between them. This CDR3 reads CASSPDGGTQYF. DNA for the CDR3: TGTGCCAGCAGCCCCGACGGCGGAACCCAGTACTTC. Combining the CDR3 with reference TRBV11-2 and TRBJ2-5 gives the whole variable domain EAGVAQSPRYKIIEKRQSVAFWCNPISGHATLYWYQQILGQGPKLLIQFQNNGVVDDSQLPKDRFSAERLKGVDSTLKIQPAKLEDSAVYLCASSPDGGTQYFGPGTRLLVL.

The chain employs TRBV6-5 and TRBJ2-1, with 9 bases lining up with TRBD2. Trimming took 6 bases from V and 8 from J; bases not matched to a gene: 8. The germline CDR1 and CDR2 sequences are MNHEY and SVGAGI. CDR3 length equals 14 residues. CDR3 DNA: TGTGCCAGCAGGGTTGGCGGGGGGGCCGATGAGCAGTTCTTC. Translated: CASRVGGGADEQFF.

A single count supports this clone. CDR3 loop: CAWSVSREGVAFF. The CDR3 DNA reads as TGTGCCTGGAGTGTATCGAGGGAAGGAGTAGCTTTCTTT. The chain recombines TRBV30 with TRBJ1-1, with D unresolved. The germline V and J ends were trimmed by 0 bases and 10 bases, with 15 bases remaining between them. Germline CDR1 GTSNPN, CDR2 SVGIG (reference sequence). The CDR3 loop spans 13 amino acids.

The CDR3 DNA is TGCGCCAGCAGTGAGTCGAGTCTCAGGTCGGGGCCTGCGGATACGCAGTATTTT. Translating gives CASSESSLRSGPADTQYF. The chain combines TRBV10-2 with TRBJ2-3, with D tentatively TRBD1 or TRBD2 (5 bases each). V lost 0 bases and J 6 bases, leaving 22 bases between the germline ends. CDR1 WSHSY and CDR2 SAAADI come from the germline V gene. This CDR3 contains 18 residues.

The chain has TRBV12-3 or TRBV12-4 and TRBJ1-1; the D gene is possibly TRBD1 (6 bases). The CDR3 loop spans 13 amino acids. Trimming cost V 5 bases and J 3 bases, with 10 bases left between them. Here the CDR3 reads CASSADRHTEAFF. The CDR3 DNA reads as TGTGCCAGCAGTGCAGACAGGCACACTGAAGCTTTCTTT.

The chain couples TRBV11-2 to TRBJ2-5; 7 bases agree with TRBD1. The ends lost 5 bases at V and 5 bases at J; junction bases unmatched: 5. Germline assignment: CDR1 SGHAT and CDR2 FQNNGV. This CDR3 is built from 13 residues. The CDR3 DNA reads TGTGCCAGCAGCCAGGGACAGATTGAGACCCAGTACTTC. As protein: CASSQGQIETQYF.

The rearrangement links TRBV3-1 (or the pseudogene TRBV3-2) to TRBJ2-7; D might be TRBD1 or TRBD2, each matching 5 bases. This CDR3 has 15 amino acids. CDR1 LGHDT and CDR2 YNNKEL come from the germline V gene (reference sequence). V lost 4 bases and J 3 bases, leaving 16 bases between the germline ends. The CDR3 DNA reads as TGTGCCAGCAGCCGTAACCGGGACCGAGGCTACGAGCAGTACTTC. Translation gives CASSRNRDRGYEQYF.

The CDR3 nucleotides are TGTGCCAGCAGTTACTCGACGGAGACAGATACGCAGTATTTT. Its protein product is CASSYSTETDTQYF. V usage is TRBV6-6 and J usage is TRBJ2-3, with unresolved D. Germline V CDR1 and CDR2: MNHNY, SVGAGI (reference sequence). The CDR3 is 14 residues long. V was clipped by 0 bases and J by 3 bases, with 7 bases between them.

In this sample, this clone turned up once. J is TRBJ1-1 and V is TRBV2, with 7 bases matching TRBD1. The CDR3 spans 16 residues. With V trimmed by 5 bases and J by 6 bases, 15 bases remained unmatched. Germline V gene lookup returns CDR1 SNHLY and CDR2 FYNNEI. The CDR3 coding sequence is TGTGCCAGCAGTCGACAGGGAGGAGATTTTTTCGCTGAAGCTTTCTTT. Protein sequence: CASSRQGGDFFAEAFF. Drawing the rest from reference TRBV2 and TRBJ1-1, the complete variable domain is EPEVTQTPSHQVTQMGQEVILRCVPISNHLYFYWYRQILGQKVEFLVSFYNNEISEKSEIFDDQFSVERPDGSNFTLKIRSTKLEDSAMYFCASSRQGGDFFAEAFFGQGTRLTVV.

The V gene is TRBV5-1, the J gene TRBJ2-3; a weak D match, TRBD2 (6 bases). From germline, CDR1 is SGHRS and CDR2 YFSETQ. The V gene lost 0 bases and the J gene lost 4 bases, with 12 bases spanning the gap. The CDR3 spans 15 residues. The CDR3 coding sequence is TGCGCCAGCAGCTTGGAGGGACTCCGGGCAGATACGCAGTATTTT. Translation gives CASSLEGLRADTQYF.

This CDR3 reads CASSFPRQGISNQPQHF. CDR3 DNA: TGTGCCAGCAGTTTCCCAAGACAGGGGATTAGCAATCAGCCCCAGCATTTT. The chain recombines TRBV28 with TRBJ1-5; 8 nucleotides match TRBD1. V dropped 3 bases and J dropped 0; count of bases not matched to a gene: 7. Germline V gene sequence: CDR1 MDHEN, CDR2 SYDVKM. The CDR3 has 17 amino acids.

The V gene is TRBV12-5, the J gene TRBJ1-2, with a possible D match to TRBD1 (6 bases). The CDR3 is made up of 16 amino acids. CDR1 and CDR2 from the germline V gene are LGHNT and FRNRAP. Trimming removed 0 bases from V and 8 bases from J, with 19 bases in between. This CDR3 is CASGLVISGGADGYTF. DNA for the CDR3: TGTGCTAGTGGTTTGGTAATTTCGGGGGGCGCAGACGGCTACACCTTC.

CDR3 residues: CASSQADSRNGYTF. The CDR3 DNA sequence: TGTGCCAGCAGTCAAGCGGACAGTCGAAATGGCTACACCTTC. The chain has TRBV28 and TRBJ1-2, with D possibly matching TRBD1 (6 bases). Trimming stripped 5 bases from V and 6 bases from J, with 16 bases between. Germline-derived CDR1 and CDR2 are MDHEN and SYDVKM. The CDR3 is 14 residues long.

The gene calls are TRBV5-8 and TRBJ2-3; 9 bases fit TRBD1. CDR3 length equals 14 residues. Trimming cost V 4 bases and J 3 bases; bases outside gene matches: 3. Germline CDR1 reads SGHTS; CDR2 reads YDEGEE. CDR3 in DNA: TGTGCCAGCAGCCTGGACAGGGGAACAGATACGCAGTATTTT. It is translated as CASSLDRGTDTQYF. The whole variable domain, filled in from reference TRBV5-8 and TRBJ2-3, reads EAGVTQSPTHLIKTRGQQATLRCSPISGHTSVYWYQQALGLGLQFLLWYDEGEERNRGNFPPRFSGRQFPNYSSELNVNALELEDSALYLCASSLDRGTDTQYFGPGTRLTVL.

This chain joins TRBV6-6 and TRBJ1-2; D might be TRBD1 (5 bases). The V end was cut by 1 base, the J end by 8 bases, with 11 bases between. This CDR3 contains 13 residues. Germline V gene lookup returns CDR1 MNHNY and CDR2 SVGAGI (reference sequence). The CDR3 region has the DNA TGTGCCAGCAGTTACTTGTCAGGGAAAGGCTACACCTTC. Its translation: CASSYLSGKGYTF.

The J gene is TRBJ1-4, the V gene TRBV6-6; D is ambiguous. The V end was cut by 2 bases, the J end by 5 bases, with 12 bases between. Per the germline V gene, CDR1 is MNHNY and CDR2 is SVGAGI (reference sequence). The CDR3 runs to 15 residues. The CDR3 bases are TGTGCCAGCAGTTACGTGGGGTTGCCAAATGAAAAACTGTTTTTT. This gives the protein CASSYVGLPNEKLFF.

The chain is built from TRBV6-1 and TRBJ2-3; 7 nucleotides line up with TRBD1. Germline loops: CDR1 MNHNS, CDR2 SASEGT. The CDR3 has 15 residues. Germline trimming cut 1 base from V and 0 bases from J; bases unmatched to any gene: 1. The DNA for the CDR3 is TGTGCCAGCAGTGAAGACAGGGGAAGCACAGATACGCAGTATTTT. Protein sequence: CASSEDRGSTDTQYF.

V gene TRBV15 combines with J gene TRBJ1-1, with D unresolved. The CDR3 spans 14 residues. Trimming cost V 7 bases and J 0 bases, with 12 bases left between them. Germline V gene lookup returns CDR1 LNHNV and CDR2 YYDKDF (reference sequence). The CDR3 spells CATTPGSMNTEAFF. In DNA form, the CDR3 reads TGTGCCACCACCCCAGGCAGTATGAACACTGAAGCTTTCTTT. Drawing the rest from reference TRBV15 and TRBJ1-1, the complete variable domain is DAMVIQNPRYQVTQFGKPVTLSCSQTLNHNVMYWYQQKSSQAPKLLFHYYDKDFNNEADTPDNFQSRRPNTSFCFLDIRSPGLGDTAMYLCATTPGSMNTEAFFGQGTRLTVV.

The chain links TRBV4-1 to TRBJ1-2, with D perhaps TRBD1 (6 bases). The V gene lost 0 bases and the J gene lost 4 bases, with 12 bases spanning the gap. CDR3 length: 15 residues. The germline gives CDR1 MGHRA, CDR2 YSYEKL. Here the CDR3 reads CASSQESGAIYGYTF. The CDR3, as DNA: TGCGCCAGCAGCCAAGAGTCAGGGGCGATCTATGGCTACACCTTC.

CDR3 region: CASSNSPENTEAFF. The DNA of the CDR3 is TGTGCCAGCAGCAATTCGCCAGAGAACACTGAAGCTTTCTTT. This chain joins TRBV21-1 and TRBJ1-1; the table gives TRBD1 as D, unverified against the DNA. TRBV21-1 is deemed a pseudogene. CDR3 length equals 14 residues.